A single sample is the source of the 24 T cell receptor beta chains below, sequenced in a study of cytomegalovirus exposure and HLA in healthy donors (dated by TCRdb to about 2017). To prepare the library, the immunoSEQ multiplex PCR assay was applied. For the multiplex PCR, a mixture combining 60 forward primers for TCR Vbeta segments and 13 reverse primers for TCR Jbeta segments was used. TCRdb took over this immuneACCESS table, retaining in-frame rearrangements with V and J assigned. Such tables are incomplete; in checked studies, under half of the missing clones stem from an unresolved V gene, and the remainder is unexplained. The sample's clone listing holds around 33,000 clones. The leading ten clones occupy 4.5% of the sample. The specimen was PBMCs. Every receptor here comes from a woman in her 40s in good health and CMV-seropositive.

The gene calls are TRBV5-1 and TRBJ2-6; D possibly corresponds to TRBD2 (5 bases). Germline CDR1 and CDR2: SGHRS and YFSETQ. The V end lost 4 bases, the J end lost 4 bases, and 9 bases lay between the germline ends. The CDR3 length is 14 residues. The CDR3 DNA is TGCGCCAGCAGCGCGGGTCCCGGGGCCAACGTCCTGACTTTC. This encodes CASSAGPGANVLTF. The whole variable domain, filled in from reference TRBV5-1 and TRBJ2-6, reads KAGVTQTPRYLIKTRGQQVTLSCSPISGHRSVSWYQQTPGQGLQFLFEYFSETQRNKGNFPGRFSGRQFSNSRSEMNVSTLELGDSALYLCASSAGPGANVLTFGAGSRLTVL.

The chain has TRBV19 and TRBJ2-6, with D hard to call. The CDR3 sequence is 15 residues long. Germline V CDR1 and CDR2: LNHDA, SQIVND (reference sequence). Trimming left V 1 base short and J 4 bases short, with 8 bases between. The CDR3 here is CASSIGWAGANVLTF. The CDR3 DNA is TGTGCCAGTAGTATAGGGTGGGCCGGGGCCAACGTCCTGACTTTC.

CDR3 nucleotide sequence: TGTGCCAGCAGCTTAGAGGCCGTCCTTCGGGACAGGCGACTAAACATTCAGTACTTC. It is translated as CASSLEAVLRDRRLNIQYF. The chain is built from TRBV11-3 and TRBJ2-4; 8 nucleotides align to TRBD1. The CDR3 has 19 amino acids. The trim removed 0 bases at V and 6 bases at J, leaving 16 bases unmatched. Germline CDR1 and CDR2: SGHNT and YENEEA.

V usage is TRBV9 and J usage is TRBJ2-7; D may be TRBD1 (5 bases). This CDR3 region has 15 residues. Deletions cut 0 bases from V and 4 bases from J, with 14 bases between. The germline CDR1 and CDR2 sequences are SGDLS and YYNGEE. Here the CDR3 DNA reads TGTGCCAGCAGCGTAGATCCGGCAGGGTCATACGAGCAGTACTTC. Protein: CASSVDPAGSYEQYF.

The V and J genes are TRBV6-5 and TRBJ1-1, with D possibly being TRBD1 (5 bases). The germline V gene has CDR1 MNHEY and CDR2 SVGAGI. Trimming removed 6 bases at V and 4 bases at J, with 15 bases between. The CDR3 is 14 residues long. CDR3 sequence: CASSDKSGFTEAFF. The CDR3 DNA reads TGTGCCAGCAGCGATAAGTCAGGGTTCACTGAAGCTTTCTTT.

CDR3 DNA: TGTGCCAGCAGCTTTACAGGGGGAACGGGAGAGCAGTACTTC. Translating gives CASSFTGGTGEQYF. The chain has TRBV7-2 and TRBJ2-7; 8 positions match TRBD1. The germline V gene encodes CDR1 SGHTA and CDR2 FQGNSA. The trim removed 3 bases at V and 7 bases at J, leaving 8 bases unmatched. The CDR3 contains 14 residues.

J is TRBJ1-2 and V is TRBV5-1; the D is unclear. The CDR3 has 14 amino acids. Trimming took 0 bases from V and 0 from J, leaving 6 bases between them. Germline CDR1 SGHRS, CDR2 YFSETQ. The CDR3 region is CASSLVTSNYGYTF. The CDR3 DNA follows: TGCGCCAGCAGCTTGGTCACTTCTAACTATGGCTACACCTTC.

This CDR3 reads CASSGRLLSYNEQFF. CDR3 nucleotide sequence: TGTGCCAGCAGTGGACGACTCCTATCCTACAATGAGCAGTTCTTC. The V call is TRBV2, the J call TRBJ2-1; no firm D call. CDR3 size: 15 residues. Trimming shortened V by 4 bases and J by 1 base, and 11 bases separated the two germline ends. Looked up from germline, CDR1 is SNHLY and CDR2 is FYNNEI.

The genes are TRBV19 and TRBJ2-7; TRBD2 aligns across 12 bases. Looked up from germline, CDR1 is LNHDA and CDR2 is SQIVND (reference sequence). The ends lost 5 bases at V and 7 bases at J; junction bases unmatched: 15. The length of the CDR3 is 17 residues. Written as DNA, the CDR3 is TGTGCCAGTAGTCCAAGAGCTAGCGGGAGGGCGTTCGGGGAGCAGTACTTC. Amino acid sequence: CASSPRASGRAFGEQYF.

This rearrangement joins TRBV10-2 to TRBJ2-5; perhaps TRBD2 as D (6 bases). Between the trimmed V and J ends, which lost 7 bases and 3 bases, there was a span of 12 bases. Germline loops: CDR1 WSHSY, CDR2 SAAADI. The CDR3 has 13 amino acids. DNA of the CDR3: TGCGCCAGCAAGATTAGCGGTAAAGAGACCCAGTACTTC. This encodes CASKISGKETQYF.

The chain carries TRBV5-4 and TRBJ2-3; D uncertain. Per germline, CDR1 SGHNT and CDR2 YYREEE (reference sequence). V lost 0 bases, J lost 8 bases, and 4 bases lay in between. The CDR3 is 11 amino acids. CDR3 protein: CASSLGATQYF. CDR3 sequence (DNA): TGTGCCAGCAGCTTGGGGGCTACGCAGTATTTT.

This chain links TRBV28 with TRBJ2-5; 11 nucleotides agree with TRBD2. Germline CDR1 reads MDHEN; CDR2 reads SYDVKM. This CDR3 region has 15 residues. Trimming removed 8 bases from V and 4 bases from J; junction bases left unmatched: 9. CDR3 loop: CASGPQGLAGETQYF. For the CDR3, the DNA is TGTGCCAGCGGCCCCCAAGGACTAGCGGGAGAGACCCAGTACTTC.

The DNA for the CDR3 is TGTGCCAGTAGAGTACAGGGCACCCAGCCCCAGCATTTT. Translated: CASRVQGTQPQHF. This chain joins TRBV19 and TRBJ1-5, with a possible D match to TRBD1 (6 bases). The CDR3 totals 13 residues. The V end lost 6 bases, the J end lost 7 bases, and 13 bases lay between the germline ends. Germline V gene lookup returns CDR1 LNHDA and CDR2 SQIVND (reference sequence).

The rearrangement links TRBV30 to TRBJ2-7; D is unresolved. V lost 0 bases and J lost 0, with 9 bases in between. CDR1 and CDR2 (germline): GTSNPN, SVGIG (reference sequence). The CDR3 is 14 amino acids. The CDR3 DNA reads as TGTGCCTGGAGTGTAGGCGGATTCTCCTACGAGCAGTACTTC. It codes for CAWSVGGFSYEQYF. Full variable domain (remainder filled in from reference TRBV30 and TRBJ2-7): SQTIHQWPATLVQPVGSPLSLECTVEGTSNPNLYWYRQAAGRGLQLLFYSVGIGQISSEVPQNLSASRPQDRQFILSSKKLLLSDSGFYLCAWSVGGFSYEQYFGPGTRLTVT.

For this clone: An end of the junction differs from the germline gene, which may be a read error. The gene calls are TRBV4-2 and TRBJ2-3; D gene uncertain. Germline V gene sequence: CDR1 LGHNA, CDR2 YNFKEQ. CDR3 size: 16 residues. The CDR3 here is CAGSHFQRSRTDTQYF. In nucleotides, the CDR3 is TGTGCCGGCAGCCATTTCCAAAGGTCGCGGACAGATACGCAGTATTTT.

The chain carries TRBV6-1 and TRBJ1-1; D remains ambiguous. This CDR3 has 15 residues. V lost 7 bases to trimming and J lost 0 bases, with 15 bases between them. Germline V gives CDR1 MNHNS, CDR2 SASEGT. CDR3 region: CASNLGNSMNTEAFF. The CDR3 DNA reads as TGTGCCAGCAACCTGGGTAACAGCATGAACACTGAAGCTTTCTTT.

The CDR3 nucleotides read TGTGCCAGCTCACAGGGGACTGGAAACACCATATATTTT. Encoded protein: CASSQGTGNTIYF. The genes are TRBV18 and TRBJ1-3; D might be TRBD1 (5 bases). The CDR3 runs to 13 residues. Per germline, CDR1 KGHSH and CDR2 LQKENI. V dropped 4 bases and J dropped 2 bases, with 6 bases sitting between them.

The chain links TRBV28 to TRBJ1-5; possible D gene TRBD1, 6 bases. Germline CDR1 MDHEN, CDR2 SYDVKM. Trimming cost V 2 bases and J 4 bases, with 9 bases left between them. CDR3 size: 14 residues. CDR3 residues: CASSLSQGNQPQHF. CDR3 nucleotide sequence: TGTGCCAGCAGTTTAAGCCAGGGGAATCAGCCCCAGCATTTT.

The chain employs TRBV19 and TRBJ2-1; 8 bases match TRBD2. V lost 5 bases and J lost 7; bases outside the gene matches: 16. CDR1 is LNHDA and CDR2 is SQIVND in the germline V gene (reference sequence). The CDR3 loop spans 17 amino acids. CDR3 sequence reads: CASSPSRAGGRRNEQFF. The CDR3 DNA sequence: TGTGCCAGTAGTCCTAGCCGGGCGGGGGGTCGCAGAAATGAGCAGTTCTTC. Looking up the rest from reference TRBV19 and TRBJ2-1 gives the full variable domain: DGGITQSPKYLFRKEGQNVTLSCEQNLNHDAMYWYRQDPGQGLRLIYYSQIVNDFQKGDIAEGYSVSREKKESFPLTVTSAQKNPTAFYLCASSPSRAGGRRNEQFFGPGTRLTVL.

V and J are TRBV7-2 and TRBJ2-3; 10 nucleotides line up with TRBD1. The V gene end was trimmed by 0 bases and the J gene end by 0 bases; junction bases not matched to a gene: 9. Per germline, CDR1 SGHTA and CDR2 FQGNSA. This CDR3 spans 19 amino acids. The chain's CDR3 is CASSLASGTGDLSTDTQYF. The DNA of the CDR3 is TGTGCCAGCAGCTTAGCGTCCGGGACAGGGGACCTTAGCACAGATACGCAGTATTTT.

The chain links TRBV25-1 to TRBJ2-1; D may be TRBD2 (5 bases). This CDR3 has 16 amino acids. Per germline, CDR1 MGHDK and CDR2 SYGVNS. Deletions cut 5 bases from V and 9 bases from J, with 23 bases between. The CDR3 is CASSPQDGQRDGEQFF. The DNA for the CDR3 is TGTGCCAGCAGTCCCCAGGACGGCCAACGGGATGGTGAGCAGTTCTTC.

This sequence joins TRBV30 and TRBJ2-6, with D perhaps matching TRBD2 (5 bases). CDR1 GTSNPN and CDR2 SVGIG come from the germline V gene (reference sequence). The CDR3 sequence is 16 residues long. V was trimmed by 0 bases and J by 2 bases, leaving 11 bases between them. DNA for the CDR3: TGTGCCTGGAGTGTACTTCCCGGGGCTGGGGCCAACGTCCTGACTTTC. Translated, it gives CAWSVLPGAGANVLTF.

The chain employs TRBV4-1 and TRBJ2-7; D is ambiguous. V was cut by 5 bases and J by 3 bases, with 8 bases left in between. Per germline, CDR1 MGHRA and CDR2 YSYEKL. The CDR3 covers 12 residues. The CDR3 sequence: CASSTPSYEQYF. The CDR3 DNA is TGCGCCAGCAGCACTCCAAGCTACGAGCAGTACTTC.

The rearrangement uses TRBV4-3 and TRBJ2-1, with 7 positions matching TRBD1. The germline V gene has CDR1 LGHNA and CDR2 YSLEER. Trimming at V came to 5 bases and at J to 5 bases, leaving 9 bases not matched to a gene. The CDR3 has 15 residues. The CDR3 DNA reads as TGCGCCAGCAGCTATTGGGACAGAAATAACAATGAGCAGTTCTTC. Its translation is CASSYWDRNNNEQFF.